A selection of T cell receptor beta chains follows, all from one sample in a study of blood T cell repertoires in COVID-19. Generated by immunoSEQ multiplex PCR, the TCRdb table keeps only in-frame clones and is missing some. The sample shows about 150,000 clones, approximately 86% of them seen only once. Sequences were obtained from peripheral blood. The receptors were sampled from a woman of 80 years or more with COVID-19, enrolled during active disease. Each CDR3 is given with its conserved first and last residue. Fields, in order: V gene, J gene, clone size, D gene, CDR3 protein, CDR3 DNA. A D gene is named only where the DNA matches it firmly. Not all rows give a size; the values are once, few, many and, for expanded clones, a class.

V: TRBV11-1; J: TRBJ1-1; size: once; D: -; CDR3: CASSRGQTDTEAFF; DNA: TGTGCCAGCAGCCGCGGACAAACGGACACTGAAGCTTTCTTT
V: TRBV5-1; J: TRBJ1-6; size: -; D: -; CDR3: CASRPWHDNSPLHF; DNA: TGCGCCAGCAGACCTTGGCACGATAATTCACCCCTCCACTTT
V: TRBV19; J: TRBJ1-2; size: -; D: TRBD1; CDR3: CASTPPGTARNYGYTF; DNA: TGTGCCAGTACCCCACCCGGGACAGCCCGAAACTATGGCTACACCTTC
V: TRBV28; J: TRBJ1-1; size: -; D: TRBD1; CDR3: CASSLGQGYTEAFF; DNA: TGTGCCAGCAGCCTGGGACAGGGCTACACTGAAGCTTTCTTT
V: TRBV21-1; J: TRBJ1-2; size: -; D: -; CDR3: CASSSWTVGYTF; DNA: TGTGCCAGCAGCTCCTGGACAGTCGGCTACACCTTC
V: TRBV5-1; J: TRBJ2-7; size: -; D: TRBD1; CDR3: CASSPTGYEQYF; DNA: TGCGCCAGCAGCCCGACAGGGTACGAGCAGTACTTC
V: TRBV27; J: TRBJ1-2; size: -; D: -; CDR3: CASSTGGGVGGYTF; DNA: TGTGCCAGCAGCACCGGGGGAGGGGTCGGAGGCTACACCTTC
V: TRBV27; J: TRBJ1-4; size: -; D: -; CDR3: CASSLGGFRNEKLFF; DNA: TGTGCCAGCAGTTTAGGGGGGTTCCGGAATGAAAAACTGTTTTTT
V: TRBV28; J: TRBJ1-2; size: -; D: TRBD1; CDR3: CASSSGTVGYGYTF; DNA: TGTGCCAGCAGCTCGGGGACAGTGGGCTATGGCTACACCTTC
V: TRBV11-2; J: TRBJ1-5; size: -; D: TRBD1; CDR3: CASSTGGNQPQHF; DNA: TGTGCCAGCAGCACAGGGGGCAATCAGCCCCAGCATTTT
V: TRBV7-3; J: TRBJ2-1; size: -; D: TRBD2; CDR3: CASSKSSGPGSYNEQFF; DNA: TGTGCCAGCAGCAAGAGTAGCGGGCCGGGCTCCTACAATGAGCAGTTCTTC
V: TRBV7-9; J: TRBJ2-1; size: -; D: -; CDR3: CASSLRTGKFF; DNA: TGTGCCAGCAGCCTGAGGACGGGGAAGTTCTTC
V: TRBV7-8; J: TRBJ2-7; size: -; D: TRBD2; CDR3: CASSLAGTSSYEQYF; DNA: TGTGCCAGCAGCTTGGCCGGGACTAGCTCCTACGAGCAGTACTTC
V: TRBV5-6; J: TRBJ2-3; size: few; D: -; CDR3: CASSFGAPDSTDTQYF; DNA: TGTGCCAGCAGCTTTGGGGCTCCCGACAGCACAGATACGCAGTATTTT
V: TRBV18; J: TRBJ2-5; size: -; D: -; CDR3: CASSPLAGETQYF; DNA: TGTGCCAGCTCACCATTGGCGGGAGAGACCCAGTACTTC
V: TRBV7-8; J: TRBJ2-2; size: -; D: -; CDR3: CASRPGPGNTGELFF; DNA: TGTGCCAGCAGGCCAGGGCCGGGGAACACCGGGGAGCTGTTTTTT
V: TRBV7-8; J: TRBJ1-5; size: -; D: -; CDR3: CASSQWGGASNQPQHF; DNA: TGTGCCAGCAGCCAGTGGGGAGGGGCGAGCAATCAGCCCCAGCATTTT
V: TRBV21-1; J: TRBJ2-3; size: -; D: -; CDR3: CASRGWTSGADTQYF; DNA: TGTGCCAGCCGTGGATGGACTAGCGGGGCCGATACGCAGTATTTT
V: TRBV5-4; J: TRBJ1-1; size: -; D: -; CDR3: CASSIDRSTEAFF; DNA: TGTGCCAGCAGCATAGACAGGAGCACTGAAGCTTTCTTT
V: TRBV7-6; J: TRBJ2-7; size: -; D: -; CDR3: CASSSPGSYEQYF; DNA: TGTGCCAGCAGCTCCCCAGGATCCTACGAGCAGTACTTC
V: TRBV7-9; J: TRBJ2-1; size: few; D: -; CDR3: CASSLSSGQLEQFF; DNA: TGTGCCAGCAGCTTAAGTAGCGGTCAGCTTGAGCAGTTCTTC
V: TRBV6-5; J: TRBJ2-5; size: -; D: -; CDR3: CASTSEGRLQETQYF; DNA: TGTGCCAGCACTAGCGAGGGACGGTTGCAAGAGACCCAGTACTTC
V: TRBV7-6; J: TRBJ2-1; size: -; D: -; CDR3: CASSLARGTRYNEQFF; DNA: TGTGCCAGCAGCTTAGCCCGCGGGACGAGGTACAATGAGCAGTTCTTC
V: TRBV28; J: TRBJ1-1; size: -; D: -; CDR3: CASSPRTVSPEAFF; DNA: TGTGCCAGCAGTCCCCGGACAGTCTCCCCTGAAGCTTTCTTT
V: TRBV18; J: TRBJ1-2; size: -; D: -; CDR3: CASSLKEGNYGYTF; DNA: TGTGCCAGCTCCCTCAAGGAGGGGAACTATGGCTACACCTTC